Shown below are 6 T cell receptor beta chains from a single sample sequenced in a study of blood T cell repertoires in COVID-19. Clones were read by immunoSEQ multiplex PCR, and TCRdb kept only the in-frame ones, dropping some. The repertoire holds roughly 260,000 clones, around nine tenths seen once, with about 9.2% in the top ten. The material sequenced was peripheral blood. The source of these receptors is a middle-aged man who had recovered from COVID-19.

This clone has a handful of counts. The V and J genes are TRBV6-5 and TRBJ1-1, with D unresolved. This CDR3 is 16 amino acids long. From germline, CDR1 is MNHEY and CDR2 SVGAGI. Trimming shortened V by 0 bases and J by 0 bases, and 11 bases separated the two germline ends. DNA for the CDR3: TGTGCCAGCAGTTACTCGAGAACCCGCTTGAACACTGAAGCTTTCTTT. Its protein is CASSYSRTRLNTEAFF.

This chain connects TRBV15 to TRBJ1-6; D remains ambiguous. The germline V gene has CDR1 LNHNV and CDR2 YYDKDF (reference sequence). Trimming shortened V by 0 bases and J by 7 bases, and 7 bases separated the two germline ends. This CDR3 is built from 14 residues. The CDR3 coding sequence is TGTGCCACCAGCAGAGATGCGGGGAATTCACCCCTCCACTTT. Residues: CATSRDAGNSPLHF.

The chain carries TRBV7-9 and TRBJ2-6, with a tentative D call TRBD2 (6 bases). This CDR3 is built from 17 residues. V was trimmed by 0 bases and J by 0 bases, leaving 9 bases between them. Per germline, CDR1 SEHNR and CDR2 FQNEAQ (reference sequence). This CDR3 is CASSLAAGSSGANVLTF. In DNA form, the CDR3 reads TGTGCCAGCAGCTTAGCCGCGGGAAGCTCTGGGGCCAACGTCCTGACTTTC.

The chain has TRBV18 and TRBJ2-2; 9 nucleotides line up with TRBD1. Germline V gives CDR1 KGHSH, CDR2 LQKENI. This CDR3 has 16 residues. The J segment lost 0 bases and the V segment lost 6 bases, leaving 5 bases of the junction unmatched. This CDR3 is CASSRTGDPNTGELFF. The CDR3 nucleotides are TGTGCCAGCTCGCGGACAGGGGATCCGAACACCGGGGAGCTGTTTTTT.

The chain's CDR3 is CASSEIGSGLAGTEQYF. The CDR3 nucleotides read TGTGCCAGCAGTGAGATAGGCTCGGGACTAGCGGGGACCGAGCAGTACTTC. The chain recombines TRBV2 with TRBJ2-7; 13 nucleotides match TRBD2. Germline loops: CDR1 SNHLY, CDR2 FYNNEI. After removal of 3 bases from V and 6 bases from J, the junction contained 11 bases not matched to a gene. This CDR3 comprises 17 residues.

The rearrangement joins TRBV5-1 to TRBJ2-7; 8 positions match TRBD2. With 1 base clipped from V and 2 bases from J, the junction kept 14 bases outside the gene matches. The germline V gene has CDR1 SGHRS and CDR2 YFSETQ. This CDR3 has 18 residues. CDR3 sequence (DNA): TGCGCCAGCAGCTTGAGGTCCTCACTAGCGGATCATACCTACGAGCAGTACTTC. As protein: CASSLRSSLADHTYEQYF.